This passage covers 3 T cell receptor beta chains from one sample sequenced in a study of OX40 agonist ivuxolimab in advanced cancers. Profiled with immunoSEQ multiplex PCR; TCRdb holds only in-frame clones, not every one. The sample lists over 15,000 clones, approximately 87% seen once, with about a third in the top ten. Material: CD4+ or CD8+ T cells sorted from blood, obtained in a trial of the OX40 agonist ivuxolimab. Source of these receptors: an adult with an advanced solid tumor such as melanoma, head and neck, liver or kidney cancer.

A single count supports this clone. The V call is TRBV29-1, the J call TRBJ1-1, with 9 nucleotides matching TRBD1. Unmatched junction bases numbered 4, after V lost 4 bases and J lost 4 bases. CDR3 length equals 13 residues. CDR1 SQVTM and CDR2 ANQGSEA come from the germline V gene. The CDR3 DNA is TGCAGCGTTGGCACAGGGGGCGTCACTGAAGCTTTCTTT. Amino acid sequence: CSVGTGGVTEAFF.

The chain carries TRBV7-2 and TRBJ2-6; D is undetermined. V was trimmed by 5 bases and J by 4 bases, leaving 9 bases between them. Germline CDR1 and CDR2: SGHTA and FQGNSA. The CDR3 is made up of 14 amino acids. In DNA form, the CDR3 reads TGTGCCAGCAGCCCTAATTACGGGGCCAACGTCCTGACTTTC. Encoded protein: CASSPNYGANVLTF.

This rearrangement joins TRBV5-4 to TRBJ2-7, with D perhaps matching TRBD1 (6 bases). Germline V gene lookup returns CDR1 SGHNT and CDR2 YYREEE (reference sequence). V was pared by 3 bases and J by 4 bases, with 11 bases between. This CDR3 has 13 residues. The CDR3 nucleotides are TGTGCCAGCAGCTGGGGCCAGGGGTACGAGCAGTACTTC. As protein: CASSWGQGYEQYF.